One sample yielded the 15 T cell receptor beta chains listed below, sequenced in a study of neurological immune-mediated disorders. Using its own MiXCR run on the 5' RACE reads, TCRdb lists one record per CDR3 protein. The sample has around 32,000 distinct CDR3 sequences; around 10% are singletons. Sequencing was done on a sample of PBMCs. These receptors were collected from a woman aged 55 to 70 in good health.

This clonotype was recorded at least ten times. The rearrangement uses TRBV5-1 and TRBJ2-3; unclear D gene. The V end lost 0 bases, the J end lost 3 bases, and 5 bases lay between the germline ends. CDR1 is SGHRS and CDR2 is YFSETQ in the germline V gene. This CDR3 comprises 13 residues. The CDR3 bases are TGCGCCAGCAGCTTGGACAGTACAGATACGCAGTATTTT. Amino acids: CASSLDSTDTQYF. Full variable domain (remainder filled in from reference TRBV5-1 and TRBJ2-3): KAGVTQTPRYLIKTRGQQVTLSCSPISGHRSVSWYQQTPGQGLQFLFEYFSETQRNKGNFPGRFSGRQFSNSRSEMNVSTLELGDSALYLCASSLDSTDTQYFGPGTRLTVL.

This clonotype occurred many times. This sequence joins TRBV5-1 and TRBJ2-3; 8 bases fit TRBD2. The CDR3 covers 15 residues. Looked up from germline, CDR1 is SGHRS and CDR2 is YFSETQ. J gave up 6 bases and V 4 bases, and 10 bases lay outside the gene matches. The DNA for the CDR3 is TGCGCCAGCAGCCCCACTAGCGGTCCAACGGATACGCAGTATTTT. As protein: CASSPTSGPTDTQYF. Complete variable domain (other parts from reference TRBV5-1 and TRBJ2-3): KAGVTQTPRYLIKTRGQQVTLSCSPISGHRSVSWYQQTPGQGLQFLFEYFSETQRNKGNFPGRFSGRQFSNSRSEMNVSTLELGDSALYLCASSPTSGPTDTQYFGPGTRLTVL.

This rearrangement joins TRBV12-2 to TRBJ2-5; TRBD1 reflects the table's D call only, with no check against the DNA. TRBV12-2 is a listed pseudogene. The CDR3 spans 14 residues. CDR3 sequence (DNA): TGTGCAAGTCGCTTAGGGGGCGGTCAGGAGACCCAGTACTTC. Residues: CASRLGGGQETQYF.

There are many counts of this clonotype. V gene TRBV12-3 or TRBV12-4 combines with J gene TRBJ1-4; TRBD1 might be the D (6 bases). The V end was cut by 7 bases, the J end by 3 bases, with 12 bases between. This CDR3 is built from 14 residues. CDR3 DNA: TGTGCCAGCAAAATAACAGGGTCTAATGAAAAACTGTTTTTT. Protein: CASKITGSNEKLFF.

Ten or more counts support this clonotype. V gene TRBV5-5 combines with J gene TRBJ2-5, with 8 bases matching TRBD2. With V trimmed by 3 bases and J by 1 base, 14 bases remained unmatched. Germline assignment: CDR1 SGHKS and CDR2 YYEKEE (reference sequence). This CDR3 spans 18 amino acids. Here the CDR3 reads CASSSGGAGGNIQETQYF. Written as DNA, the CDR3 is TGTGCCAGCAGCTCCGGTGGGGCGGGGGGCAACATCCAAGAGACCCAGTACTTC.

This clonotype was detected ten times or more. J is TRBJ1-4 and V is TRBV12-3 or TRBV12-4; D uncertain. Deletions cut 1 base from V and 8 bases from J, with 11 bases between. The CDR3 totals 14 residues. CDR3 protein: CASSLDPTWEKLFF. In DNA, the CDR3 is TGTGCCAGCAGTTTAGACCCGACATGGGAAAAACTGTTTTTT.

This clonotype was counted at least ten times. The V gene is TRBV7-2, the J gene TRBJ2-1; 10 bases align to TRBD2. The germline gives CDR1 SGHTA, CDR2 FQGNSA. After removal of 3 bases from V and 6 bases from J, the junction contained 5 bases not matched to a gene. This CDR3 region has 15 residues. The CDR3 region is CASSFSGGASNEQFF. In DNA, the CDR3 is TGTGCCAGCAGCTTCAGCGGGGGGGCCTCCAATGAGCAGTTCTTC. Based on the CDR3 plus reference TRBV7-2 and TRBJ2-1, the full variable domain is GAGVSQSPSNKVTEKGKDVELRCDPISGHTALYWYRQSLGQGLEFLIYFQGNSAPDKSGLPSDRFSAERTGGSVSTLTIQRTQQEDSAVYLCASSFSGGASNEQFFGPGTRLTVL.

This clonotype was recorded many times. The chain combines TRBV5-1 with TRBJ2-3; TRBD1 agrees at 8 bases. This CDR3 contains 16 residues. Germline V lookup: CDR1 SGHRS, CDR2 YFSETQ. With V trimmed by 0 bases and J by 2 bases, 5 bases remained unmatched. CDR3 loop: CASSLGTGLHTDTQYF. The CDR3 nucleotides read TGCGCCAGCAGCTTGGGGACAGGGCTCCACACAGATACGCAGTATTTT.

This clonotype was detected many times. This chain connects TRBV11-2 to TRBJ1-2; 8 bases are shared with TRBD1. CDR1 and CDR2 (germline): SGHAT, FQNNGV. V trimming: 5 bases; J trimming: 8 bases; junction bases outside the gene matches: 7. The CDR3 length is 13 residues. CDR3 in DNA: TGTGCCAGCAGCCAAGGACAGGGATACGGCTACACCTTC. Encoded protein: CASSQGQGYGYTF.

With respect to this clonotype: Sequence at one end of the junction differs from germline and may be a read error. V gene TRBV5-1 combines with J gene TRBJ1-1; D gene uncertain. Per the germline V gene, CDR1 is SGHRS and CDR2 is YFSETQ. The CDR3 has 15 residues. The CDR3: CVSSLRSRDNTEAFF. The CDR3 DNA follows: TGCGTCAGCAGCTTGAGGTCGAGGGATAACACTGAAGCTTTCTTT.

This clonotype was recorded at least ten times. Written as DNA, the CDR3 is TGTGCCAGTAGTACAGGGACTAGCGGGGTAGTAGATGAGCAGTTCTTC. It translates to CASSTGTSGVVDEQFF. The chain has TRBV19 and TRBJ2-1; the match to TRBD2 covers 13 bases. The CDR3 has 16 amino acids. In germline, CDR1 is LNHDA, CDR2 SQIVND (reference sequence). Trimming removed 4 bases from V and 8 bases from J; junction bases left unmatched: 8.

This clonotype was counted ten times or more. This chain uses TRBV4-3 with TRBJ1-1; D unclear. Germline CDR1 is LGHNA and CDR2 is YSLEER. The CDR3 covers 13 residues. The V gene lost 3 bases and the J gene lost 5 bases, with 10 bases spanning the gap. The CDR3 reads CASSQQRGTEAFF. In nucleotides, the CDR3 is TGCGCCAGCAGCCAGCAACGAGGGACTGAAGCTTTCTTT.

This chain connects TRBV6-1 to TRBJ2-3, with D unresolved. The CDR3 loop spans 17 amino acids. Germline CDR1 is MNHNS and CDR2 is SASEGT. The ends were cut back, 6 bases at V and 4 bases at J, with 23 bases in the middle. CDR3 in DNA: TGTGCCAGCAGCAGGCGCTCATCCCTACTTCGCGCAGATACGCAGTATTTT. Translating gives CASSRRSSLLRADTQYF.

This sequence joins TRBV7-2 and TRBJ1-4; the D is unclear. CDR3 length: 16 residues. Germline assignment: CDR1 SGHTA and CDR2 FQGNSA. The V end lost 7 bases, the J end lost 7 bases, and 22 bases lay between the germline ends. CDR3 sequence reads: CASNPHLAPAGEKLFF. CDR3 sequence (DNA): TGTGCCAGCAACCCCCACTTAGCCCCGGCGGGTGAAAAACTGTTTTTT. Drawing the rest from reference TRBV7-2 and TRBJ1-4, the complete variable domain is GAGVSQSPSNKVTEKGKDVELRCDPISGHTALYWYRQSLGQGLEFLIYFQGNSAPDKSGLPSDRFSAERTGGSVSTLTIQRTQQEDSAVYLCASNPHLAPAGEKLFFGSGTQLSVL.

The sample holds many counts of this clonotype. The chain uses TRBV5-1 and TRBJ1-4; no firm D call. Germline V gives CDR1 SGHRS, CDR2 YFSETQ. Trimming took off 4 bases at V and 10 bases at J, with 17 bases between the two ends. The CDR3 loop spans 14 amino acids. CDR3 loop: CASSAWGVGGKLFF. The CDR3 bases are TGCGCCAGCAGCGCCTGGGGTGTAGGAGGAAAACTGTTTTTT.